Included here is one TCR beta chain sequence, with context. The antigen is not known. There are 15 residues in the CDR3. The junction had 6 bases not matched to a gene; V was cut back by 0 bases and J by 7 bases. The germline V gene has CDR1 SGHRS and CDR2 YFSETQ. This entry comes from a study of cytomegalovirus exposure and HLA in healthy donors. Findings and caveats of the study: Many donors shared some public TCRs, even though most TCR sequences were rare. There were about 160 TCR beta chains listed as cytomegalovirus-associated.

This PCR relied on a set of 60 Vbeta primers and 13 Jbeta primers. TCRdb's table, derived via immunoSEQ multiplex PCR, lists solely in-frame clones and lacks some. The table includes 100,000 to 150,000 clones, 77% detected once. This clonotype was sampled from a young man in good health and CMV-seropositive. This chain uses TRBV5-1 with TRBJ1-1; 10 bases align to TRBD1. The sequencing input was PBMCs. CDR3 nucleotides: TGCGCCAGCAGCTTGGTGGGACAGGGGCTTAATGAAGCTTTCTTT. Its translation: CASSLVGQGLNEAFF.